This passage covers 2 T cell receptor beta chains from one sample sequenced in a study of early stage breast cancer tumors. Assay: immunoSEQ multiplex PCR; the TCRdb copy retains only in-frame clones and omits some. Among some 58,000 clones listed, roughly 80% were seen once. What was sequenced was blood. The receptor set was obtained from a person between 30 and 45 years old with breast cancer.

The genes are TRBV27 and TRBJ2-7; D is perhaps TRBD2 (6 bases). Looked up from germline, CDR1 is MNHEY and CDR2 is SMNVEV (reference sequence). This CDR3 is 12 amino acids long. V was shortened by 10 bases and J by 6 bases, with 16 bases between the two germline ends. For the CDR3, the DNA is TGTGCCATCCGACTAGTTGGTGGCGAGCAGTACTTC. The encoded protein is CAIRLVGGEQYF.

The chain is built from TRBV7-2 and TRBJ2-1; 12 bases fit TRBD2. Germline CDR1 SGHTA, CDR2 FQGNSA. The CDR3 runs 16 residues. Trimming took 1 base from V and 7 from J; bases not matched to a gene: 5. The CDR3, as DNA: TGTGCCAGCAGCTTAGTTTGGACTAGCGGGGTAAATGAGCAGTTCTTC. Translated: CASSLVWTSGVNEQFF.